This TCR beta chain is from a study of cytomegalovirus exposure and HLA in healthy donors. Worth noting for this clone: Its cognate antigen is unknown.

Researchers ran the PCR with 60 Vbeta and 13 Jbeta primers. Clones were sequenced by immunoSEQ multiplex PCR, and TCRdb holds only the in-frame ones, with some missing. The sample holds about 50,000 clones; 65% to 85% are singletons and the top ten take roughly 1.5%. Germline CDR1 is SGDLS and CDR2 is YYNGEE. V lost 0 bases and J lost 8, with 20 bases in between. The CDR3 is 16 amino acids. Regarding the study as a whole: Later analysis showed most CMV-associated TCR beta chains appearing HLA-restricted. TCR beta chain V- and J-gene trimming was linked, in a later analysis, to a missense variant in DCLRE1C. Several of the most significant clusters appeared linked to common viral pathogens, based on a later analysis. Segments of the TCR beta V type were, in most cases, productive about 90% or about 30% of the time in an earlier analysis.

This chain connects TRBV9 to TRBJ1-2; D is uncertain. The sequenced material came from PBMCs. This sequence originates from a man aged 30 to 45 in good health and CMV-seronegative. The CDR3 loop is CASSVGLGRNLYGYTF. Here the CDR3 DNA reads TGTGCCAGCAGCGTAGGTTTGGGGAGGAACCTCTACGGCTACACCTTC.